Listed below are T cell receptor beta chains from one sample, sequenced in a study of radiation and T cells in renal cell carcinoma. Some clones are missing from TCRdb's copy, which holds only in-frame ones; the method was immunoSEQ multiplex PCR. Of some 150,000 clones listed, about 91% are singletons. The source was blood, collected from a patient whose treatment included radiotherapy and nephrectomy. All receptors derive from a woman between 45 and 60 years old with renal cell carcinoma. The CDR3 runs from the conserved cysteine through the conserved F or W. The order of the fields is J gene, clone size, D gene, V gene, CDR3 DNA, CDR3 protein. The D gene is left open where the match is weak. Not all rows give a size; the values are once, few, many and, for expanded clones, a class.

>TRBJ1-5|few|.|TRBV4-1
TGCGCCAGCAGCCAAGATCAGGGGCTGGGCAATCAGCCCCAGCATTTT
CASSQDQGLGNQPQHF
>TRBJ1-2|.|.|TRBV7-9
TGTGCCAGCAGCCAGTTGAATGGCTACACCTTC
CASSQLNGYTF
>TRBJ2-7|.|.|TRBV30
TGTGCCTGGAAAGAAACATACTACTACGAGCAGTACTTC
CAWKETYYYEQYF
>TRBJ2-1|.|.|TRBV14
TGTGCCAGCAGCCGAGTTGGGACCTACAATGAGCAGTTCTTC
CASSRVGTYNEQFF
>TRBJ2-1|.|.|TRBV15
TGTGCCACCAGCCCCTGGACTGGAGAATACAATGAGCAGTTCTTC
CATSPWTGEYNEQFF
>TRBJ2-7|.|TRBD2|TRBV6-6
TGTGCCAGCACACTAGCGGAGGTCTACGAGCAGTACTTC
CASTLAEVYEQYF
>TRBJ2-3|.|TRBD2|TRBV19
TGTGCCAGTAGATTGGCCAGCGGGGGAACAGATACGCAGTATTTT
CASRLASGGTDTQYF
>TRBJ2-7|.|.|TRBV30
TGTGCCTGGACCCCAAATCCCTACGAGCAGTACTTC
CAWTPNPYEQYF
>TRBJ2-2|.|.|TRBV25-1
TGTGCCAGCAGCAGAACAGGGAAAATTCCCGGGGAGCTGTTTTTT
CASSRTGKIPGELFF
>TRBJ1-4|.|TRBD1|TRBV4-1
TGCGCCAGCAGCCAAGTCACAGGGGGTAATGAAAAACTGTTTTTT
CASSQVTGGNEKLFF
>TRBJ1-1|.|.|TRBV27
TGTGCCAGCAGTTCAGGACCCCTCAAGGGGGTGAACACTGAAGCTTTCTTT
CASSSGPLKGVNTEAFF
>TRBJ1-4|.|TRBD1|TRBV18
TGTGCCAGCTCACCCGGGACAGGGGCTGAAGAAAAACTGTTTTTT
CASSPGTGAEEKLFF
>TRBJ2-3|.|.|TRBV30
TGTGCCTGGAGTGTACTGACCGGGCCCCGCGAGTATTTT
CAWSVLTGPREYF
>TRBJ2-5|.|.|TRBV15
TGTGCCACCAGCAGCGTTTGGGAGACCCAGTACTTC
CATSSVWETQYF
>TRBJ2-6|.|.|TRBV19
TGTGCCAGTACCATATGGAGGGCTGGGGCCAACGTCCTGACTTTC
CASTIWRAGANVLTF
>TRBJ1-5|.|.|TRBV30
TGTGCCTGGAGTAACGCTATCCATAGCAATCAGCCCCAGCATTTT
CAWSNAIHSNQPQHF
>TRBJ1-1|.|.|TRBV11-2
TGTGCCAGCAGCTTTTTGAACACTGAAGCTTTCTTT
CASSFLNTEAFF
>TRBJ2-5|.|.|TRBV7-8
TGTGCCAGCAGCCCCCGGGGGCTTAAGCAAGAGACCCAGTACTTC
CASSPRGLKQETQYF
>TRBJ2-3|.|.|TRBV5-6
TGTGCCAGCAGCATAGGGATCACAGATACGCAGTATTTT
CASSIGITDTQYF
>TRBJ2-3|.|.|TRBV7-9
TGTGCCAGCAGCCTATCGGGGTCCACCACAGATACGCAGTATTTT
CASSLSGSTTDTQYF
>TRBJ2-2|.|TRBD1|TRBV18
TGTGCCAGCTCACCACCGACAGGGCTCGCCACCGGGGAGCTGTTTTTT
CASSPPTGLATGELFF
>TRBJ2-3|once|.|TRBV29-1
TGCAGCGTGCTTACTAGATCCGGCACAGATACGCAGTATTTT
CSVLTRSGTDTQYF
>TRBJ1-1|.|.|TRBV11-3
TGTGCCAGCAGCACGGAATCAACCACTGAAGCTTTCTTT
CASSTESTTEAFF
>TRBJ1-1|.|.|TRBV15
TGTGCCACCAGCCCCCAGGGCAGGGGAATGAACACTGAAGCTTTCTTT
CATSPQGRGMNTEAFF
>TRBJ2-7|.|TRBD2|TRBV7-6
TGTGCCAGCAGCTCGAAAAGCGGGGGATCCTCCTACGAGCAGTACTTC
CASSSKSGGSSYEQYF
>TRBJ2-3|.|TRBD2|TRBV7-3
TGTGCCAGCAGCTTACCCGGGAGCGGGGGGGCCAATACGCAGTATTTT
CASSLPGSGGANTQYF
>TRBJ2-1|once|.|TRBV4-1
TGCGCCAGCAGCCCCTGGCCCGGTGAGCAGTTCTTC
CASSPWPGEQFF
>TRBJ2-1|once|.|TRBV19
TGTGCCAGTAGTCGAGGCCATCCCTACAATGAGCAGTTCTTC
CASSRGHPYNEQFF
>TRBJ1-6|.|TRBD1|TRBV30
TGTGCCTGGAGTGACAGGGGCCATAATTCACCCCTCCACTTT
CAWSDRGHNSPLHF
>TRBJ2-3|once|.|TRBV7-9
TGTGCCAGCAGCCCTTCGCCCAGGTTCGCTAGCACAGATACGCAGTATTTT
CASSPSPRFASTDTQYF
>TRBJ2-7|.|.|TRBV14
TGTGCCAGCAGCAGGACCCGAGCCGAGCAGTACTTC
CASSRTRAEQYF
>TRBJ2-3|.|TRBD2|TRBV4-1
TGCGCCAGCAGCCAAGAGCGGACTAGCGGGAGCACAGATACGCAGTATTTT
CASSQERTSGSTDTQYF
>TRBJ1-3|.|.|TRBV19
TGTGCCAGTAGTACTGGGGGCTCTGGAAACACCATATATTTT
CASSTGGSGNTIYF
>TRBJ1-2|.|.|TRBV6-1
TGTGCCAGCAGTGAATTCACCCAGGGGGGCTACACCTTC
CASSEFTQGGYTF
>TRBJ1-5|.|.|TRBV2
TGTGCCAGCGAGCTGCCCAATCAGCCCCAGCATTTT
CASELPNQPQHF
>TRBJ1-4|.|.|TRBV6-5
TGTGCCAGCAGTTACTCAACAGGAACTAATGAAAAACTGTTTTTT
CASSYSTGTNEKLFF
>TRBJ1-2|.|.|TRBV5-1
TGCGCCAGCAGCTGGGCAAGCCTACGTGGCTATGGCTACACCTTC
CASSWASLRGYGYTF
>TRBJ1-1|.|.|TRBV5-1
TGCGCCAGCAGCTTAGAGGACGGGTTGACTTTCTTT
CASSLEDGLTFF
>TRBJ2-7|once|TRBD1|TRBV2
TGTGCCAGCAGTGAACAACAGGGGGCAGTCGAGCAGTACTTC
CASSEQQGAVEQYF
>TRBJ1-2|.|.|TRBV5-1
TGCGCCAGCAGCTTGGAGGGGGGTTCCCCTGGCTACACCTTC
CASSLEGGSPGYTF
>TRBJ1-1|.|.|TRBV7-9
TGTGCCAGCAGATTTAAGACAGCGAACACTGAAGCTTTCTTT
CASRFKTANTEAFF
>TRBJ2-2|many|.|TRBV19
TGTGCCAGTAGTACTTCGGGACACTCCTACGGGGAGCTGTTTTTT
CASSTSGHSYGELFF
>TRBJ1-1|.|.|TRBV25-1
TGTGCCAGCAGCGTAAAACAGCAGTCTGAAGCTTTCTTT
CASSVKQQSEAFF
>TRBJ1-4|once|.|TRBV30
TGTGCCTGGGCCTTCGGGGGGGCCCGGGAAAAACTGTTTTTT
CAWAFGGAREKLFF